Following are 11 T cell receptor beta chains from one sample sequenced in a study of blood T cell repertoires in COVID-19. Sequenced by immunoSEQ multiplex PCR; TCRdb stores in-frame clones only, minus some. The sample has more than 200,000 clones, around 84% seen once; the top ten hold roughly 4%. Sequenced input: peripheral blood. The receptors were gathered from a man aged 60 to 75 with acute or convalescent COVID-19.

The rearrangement uses TRBV29-1 and TRBJ1-2; 8 nucleotides align to TRBD1. This CDR3 region has 12 residues. Per the germline V gene, CDR1 is SQVTM and CDR2 is ANQGSEA. In DNA form, the CDR3 reads TGCAGAGCTGGACAGGGAGGCTATGGCTACACCTTC. This encodes CRAGQGGYGYTF.

The chain links TRBV9 to TRBJ2-7; 7 bases align to TRBD2. Germline V gives CDR1 SGDLS, CDR2 YYNGEE. CDR3 length equals 16 residues. Trimming cost V 0 bases and J 10 bases; bases outside gene matches: 16. In nucleotides, the CDR3 is TGTGCCAGCAGCGTAGTAGCTAGCGGTGGGCCTCAACTCCAGTACTTC. This gives the protein CASSVVASGGPQLQYF.

CDR3 coding DNA: TGTGCCAGCAGCTTGGGCCAACGACAGGGGGAAAAACTGTTTTTT. Its protein is CASSLGQRQGEKLFF. The chain couples TRBV5-4 to TRBJ1-4; 8 positions match TRBD1. The CDR3 sequence is 15 residues long. Germline assignment: CDR1 SGHNT and CDR2 YYREEE (reference sequence). J gave up 8 bases and V 0 bases, and 6 bases lay outside the gene matches.

V and J are TRBV2 and TRBJ1-5, with no clear D. Between the trimmed V and J ends, which lost 2 bases and 6 bases, there was a span of 8 bases. The CDR3 sequence is 13 residues long. CDR1 and CDR2 (germline): SNHLY, FYNNEI. The CDR3 loop reads CASSEREAQPQHF. The CDR3 nucleotides are TGTGCCAGCAGTGAAAGGGAGGCTCAGCCCCAGCATTTT. Looking up the rest from reference TRBV2 and TRBJ1-5 gives the full variable domain: EPEVTQTPSHQVTQMGQEVILRCVPISNHLYFYWYRQILGQKVEFLVSFYNNEISEKSEIFDDQFSVERPDGSNFTLKIRSTKLEDSAMYFCASSEREAQPQHFGDGTRLSIL.

The CDR3 sequence: CASSLEGLTGELFF. CDR3 DNA: TGCGCCAGCAGCTTGGAGGGGCTCACCGGGGAGCTGTTTTTT. The rearrangement uses TRBV5-1 and TRBJ2-2, with D perhaps matching TRBD1 (5 bases). The CDR3 consists of 14 residues. CDR1 is SGHRS, CDR2 YFSETQ, per germline. V gave up 0 bases and J gave up 4 bases, with 7 bases separating them.

This chain uses TRBV28 with TRBJ1-1; no definite D call. This CDR3 region has 15 residues. The germline V gene has CDR1 MDHEN and CDR2 SYDVKM. Trimming left V 3 bases short and J 6 bases short, with 17 bases between. As DNA, the CDR3 is TGTGCCAGCAGTTTCCCCCTACCGAGGGTCTCTGAAGCTTTCTTT. Protein sequence: CASSFPLPRVSEAFF.

The V and J genes are TRBV3-1 (or the pseudogene TRBV3-2) and TRBJ1-5; D is possibly TRBD1 (6 bases). Per the germline V gene, CDR1 is LGHDT and CDR2 is YNNKEL (reference sequence). Trimming took 5 bases from V and 4 from J, leaving 15 bases between them. The CDR3 totals 15 residues. CDR3 residues: CASSSRGGGNQPQHF. The DNA of the CDR3 is TGTGCCAGCAGCTCCCGAGGGGGAGGGAATCAGCCCCAGCATTTT.

This clone was seen just once. The CDR3 DNA reads TGTGCCAGTAGTAGAGGGCGGATCTCCTACGAGCAGTACTTC. It is translated as CASSRGRISYEQYF. This chain connects TRBV19 to TRBJ2-7; perhaps TRBD2 as D (5 bases). This CDR3 contains 14 residues. V was cut by 4 bases and J by 0 bases, with 10 bases left in between. Per the germline V gene, CDR1 is LNHDA and CDR2 is SQIVND (reference sequence).

The sample holds a few counts of this clone. This chain joins TRBV27 and TRBJ2-7, with 12 bases that match TRBD2. Losses at the gene ends were 1 base for V and 5 bases for J; bases not matched to a gene: 6. This CDR3 is built from 16 residues. The germline gives CDR1 MNHEY, CDR2 SMNVEV (reference sequence). CDR3 protein: CASSLLSTSGGDEQYF. CDR3 bases: TGTGCCAGCAGTTTATTGTCGACTAGCGGGGGAGACGAGCAGTACTTC.

The chain couples TRBV7-2 to TRBJ2-3, with D perhaps TRBD2 (5 bases). The CDR3 is 14 residues long. The V end lost 3 bases, the J end lost 3 bases, and 10 bases lay between the germline ends. Per germline, CDR1 SGHTA and CDR2 FQGNSA. The CDR3 sequence is CASSFLSGTDTQYF. CDR3 bases: TGTGCCAGCAGCTTTTTGAGCGGAACAGATACGCAGTATTTT.

The chain couples TRBV18 to TRBJ2-5; 7 bases agree with TRBD1. Germline trimming cut 1 base from V and 4 bases from J; bases unmatched to any gene: 6. Germline values: CDR1 KGHSH, CDR2 LQKENI. There are 15 residues in the CDR3. The CDR3 coding sequence is TGTGCCAGCTCACCACAGGGGGCCGTTGCAGAGACCCAGTACTTC. Protein product: CASSPQGAVAETQYF. Filled out from reference TRBV18 and TRBJ2-5, the complete variable domain reads NAGVMQNPRHLVRRRGQEARLRCSPMKGHSHVYWYRQLPEEGLKFMVYLQKENIIDESGMPKERFSAEFPKEGPSILRIQQVVRGDSAAYFCASSPQGAVAETQYFGPGTRLLVL.